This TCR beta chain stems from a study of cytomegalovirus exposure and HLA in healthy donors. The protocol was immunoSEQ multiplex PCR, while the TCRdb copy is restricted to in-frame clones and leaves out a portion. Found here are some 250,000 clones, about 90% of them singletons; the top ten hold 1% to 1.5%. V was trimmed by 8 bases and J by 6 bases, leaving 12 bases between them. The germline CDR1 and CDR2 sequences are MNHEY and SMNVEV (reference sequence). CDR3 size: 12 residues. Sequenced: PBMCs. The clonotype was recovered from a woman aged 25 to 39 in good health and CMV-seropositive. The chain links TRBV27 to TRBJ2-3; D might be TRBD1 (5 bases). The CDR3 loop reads CASGARIDTQYF. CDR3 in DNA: TGTGCCAGCGGGGCCAGGATCGATACGCAGTATTTT.